This entry concerns a single T cell receptor (beta chain). The same CDR3 arises from other DNA sequences in this sample as well. This record comes from a study of shared clonotypes between healthy human individuals. V lost 5 bases, J lost 4 bases, and 11 bases lay in between. CDR3 size: 13 residues. The germline gives CDR1 SGHAT, CDR2 FQNNGV. The table came from immunoSEQ multiplex PCR; TCRdb's copy has only in-frame clones and leaves some out. The sample carries around 2.1 million clones, approximately 96% recorded once. The V gene is TRBV11-2, the J gene TRBJ1-2, with D possibly matching TRBD1 (5 bases). This clonotype was obtained from a young man in good health. Material: naive CD4+ T cells sorted from blood. Subset given: CD45RA+ positively selected. Here the CDR3 reads CASSPQGTYGYTF. CDR3 nucleotides: TGTGCCAGCAGCCCACAAGGGACCTATGGCTACACCTTC.